This T cell receptor beta chain is from a study of early T cells in non-severe SARS-CoV-2 infection. At the level of the study: Bulk RNA taken from unsorted whole blood was sequenced, leaving chains unpaired.

The study's findings and limits: There was a bias toward anti-spike CD8 responses in VDJdb matching, which missed private and CD4 specificities.

To note about this clonotype: The antigen is undetermined.

The CDR3 is 18 amino acids. CDR1 is LGHDT and CDR2 is YNNKEL in the germline V gene (reference sequence). V lost 0 bases and J lost 2, with 17 bases in between. The TCR library protocol attached unique molecular identifiers to the individual cDNA molecules. TCRdb recomputed calls from the 5' RACE reads with MiXCR, one row per CDR3 protein. Among roughly 50,000 distinct CDR3 sequences listed, around 7.7% were seen once. Sequences were derived from whole blood, sampled at baseline. The chain employs TRBV3-1 and TRBJ1-3; tentative D call: TRBD1 (5 bases). This TCR came from an adult who was a healthcare worker with PCR-confirmed SARS-CoV-2 infection or an uninfected control (not recorded which). The CDR3 loop reads CASSQDYGALRPGNTIYF. The CDR3 DNA reads TGTGCCAGCAGCCAAGATTATGGGGCATTACGTCCTGGAAACACCATATATTTT.